The next 9 T cell receptor beta chains were all read from a single sample in a study of T cell changes during pregnancy in multiple sclerosis. Sequenced by immunoSEQ multiplex PCR; TCRdb stores in-frame clones only, minus some. The sample carries 30,000 to 40,000 clones, around 93% recorded once. Sequenced here: CD4+ T cells from peripheral blood mononuclear cells, sampled in the second trimester of pregnancy. These receptors originate from a female donor with multiple sclerosis, enrolled in a pregnancy study.

This sequence joins TRBV5-1 and TRBJ1-2, with TRBD1 matching over 7 bases. CDR3 length: 15 residues. Germline assignment: CDR1 SGHRS and CDR2 YFSETQ. V was clipped by 4 bases and J by 2 bases; unmatched bases: 8. The CDR3 region is CASSPGQMVNYGYTF. In DNA form, the CDR3 reads TGCGCCAGCAGCCCGGGACAGATGGTAAACTATGGCTACACCTTC. The whole variable domain, remainder taken from reference TRBV5-1 and TRBJ1-2, is KAGVTQTPRYLIKTRGQQVTLSCSPISGHRSVSWYQQTPGQGLQFLFEYFSETQRNKGNFPGRFSGRQFSNSRSEMNVSTLELGDSALYLCASSPGQMVNYGYTFGSGTRLTVV.

This chain links TRBV5-1 with TRBJ1-2, with 7 bases aligning to TRBD1. Trimming took 3 bases from V and 6 from J; bases not matched to a gene: 11. The CDR3 runs 15 residues. Germline V lookup: CDR1 SGHRS, CDR2 YFSETQ. CDR3: CASSSLPGQSDGYTF. The CDR3 DNA sequence: TGCGCCAGCAGCTCCCTTCCGGGACAGAGCGATGGCTACACCTTC.

The rearrangement joins TRBV19 to TRBJ1-2; the match to TRBD1 covers 7 bases. J lost 2 bases, V lost 6 bases, and 6 bases had no gene match. Germline V gene data show CDR1 as LNHDA and CDR2 as SQIVND (reference sequence). The CDR3 is 14 amino acids. The CDR3 region is CASRPGQKNYGYTF. The CDR3 DNA follows: TGTGCCAGTAGACCGGGACAGAAAAACTATGGCTACACCTTC.

This clone was picked up one time. CDR3 bases: TGTGCCAGCAGTCCGGGACTAGCGGGGCGGCTCTACGAGCAGTACTTC. This encodes CASSPGLAGRLYEQYF. J is TRBJ2-7 and V is TRBV5-4, with 13 positions matching TRBD2. CDR1 SGHNT and CDR2 YYREEE come from the germline V gene (reference sequence). The CDR3 contains 16 residues. The V segment lost 5 bases and the J segment 3 bases; nucleotides outside the gene matches: 8.

The chain couples TRBV5-8 to TRBJ1-2, with 10 bases fitting TRBD1. With 3 bases clipped from V and 6 bases from J, the junction kept 8 bases outside the gene matches. The CDR3 sequence is 15 residues long. From germline, CDR1 is SGHTS and CDR2 YDEGEE. The CDR3 region has the DNA TGTGCCAGCAGCTCCCCCGGGACAGGGGTCAATGGCTACACCTTC. Protein product: CASSSPGTGVNGYTF.

This sequence joins TRBV7-9 and TRBJ2-6, with 9 bases that match TRBD1. CDR1 and CDR2 (germline): SEHNR, FQNEAQ (reference sequence). This CDR3 region has 19 residues. The ends lost 1 base at V and 2 bases at J; junction bases unmatched: 9. CDR3 nucleotides: TGTGCCAGCAGCTTAGAGAAGGGACAGGGCGGCCCTGGGGCCAACGTCCTGACTTTC. It is translated as CASSLEKGQGGPGANVLTF.

The gene calls are TRBV2 and TRBJ1-1; D is undetermined. Germline V CDR1 and CDR2: SNHLY, FYNNEI. V lost 11 bases and J lost 4, with 17 bases in between. The CDR3 loop spans 13 amino acids. CDR3 amino acids: CACRRERGTEAFF. The CDR3 DNA follows: TGTGCCTGCCGCCGGGAGCGGGGCACTGAAGCTTTCTTT.

The chain recombines TRBV20-1 with TRBJ1-2; D call uncertain. The germline V gene encodes CDR1 DFQATT and CDR2 SNEGSKA (reference sequence). The CDR3 length is 11 residues. V lost 3 bases and J 3 bases, leaving 5 bases between the germline ends. The CDR3 loop reads CSASTDYGYTF. The CDR3 DNA reads as TGCAGTGCTAGCACGGACTATGGCTACACCTTC.

The chain combines TRBV28 with TRBJ2-7; D is perhaps TRBD1 (6 bases). V gave up 4 bases and J gave up 2 bases, with 6 bases separating them. Looked up from germline, CDR1 is MDHEN and CDR2 is SYDVKM. CDR3 size: 12 residues. CDR3 DNA: TGTGCCAGCAGTTACAGGGCCTACGAGCAGTACTTC. This codes for CASSYRAYEQYF. Combining the CDR3 with reference TRBV28 and TRBJ2-7 gives the whole variable domain DVKVTQSSRYLVKRTGEKVFLECVQDMDHENMFWYRQDPGLGLRLIYFSYDVKMKEKGDIPEGYSVSREKKERFSLILESASTNQTSMYLCASSYRAYEQYFGPGTRLTVT.